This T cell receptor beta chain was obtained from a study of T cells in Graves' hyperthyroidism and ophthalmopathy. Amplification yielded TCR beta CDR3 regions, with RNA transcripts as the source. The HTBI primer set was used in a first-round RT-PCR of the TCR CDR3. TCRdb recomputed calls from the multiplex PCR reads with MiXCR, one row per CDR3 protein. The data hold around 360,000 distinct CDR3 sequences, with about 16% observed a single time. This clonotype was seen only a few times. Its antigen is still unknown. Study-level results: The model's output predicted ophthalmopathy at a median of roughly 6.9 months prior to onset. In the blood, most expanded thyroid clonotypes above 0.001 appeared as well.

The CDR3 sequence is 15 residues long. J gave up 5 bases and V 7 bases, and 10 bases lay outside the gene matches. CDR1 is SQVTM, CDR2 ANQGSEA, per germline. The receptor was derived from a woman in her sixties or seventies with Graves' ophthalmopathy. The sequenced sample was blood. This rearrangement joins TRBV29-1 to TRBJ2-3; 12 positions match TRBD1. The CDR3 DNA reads TGCAGCGGCGAATCCCGGGACAGGGGGCGAGATACGCAGTATTTT. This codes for CSGESRDRGRDTQYF.